This T cell receptor (beta chain) was recovered during a study of cytomegalovirus exposure and HLA in healthy donors (dated by TCRdb to about 2017). Broadly, across the study: In an earlier analysis of approximately 500 of the donors, 276 Gb of sequence data and 90 million to 120 million unique TCR beta sequences from 150 million to 200 million T cells were reported. An earlier analysis of approximately 640 of the donors applied high-throughput TCR beta sequencing to assess whether each TCR beta V gene segment acted as functional or pseudogenic. The study used immunosequencing to profile the T cell repertoires of more than 650 subjects and linked those repertoires to cytomegalovirus serostatus. The number of typed donors differed by locus: about 620-630 for A, B, C, DRB1 and DQB1; about 520 for DQA1; around 580 for DPA1; and around 490 for DPB1. Because of strong linkage in the cohort, roughly five DR-DQ haplotypes were treated as single units for association and clustering. Of the roughly 400 genotyped donors, 65% to 90% were placed in the genetic ancestry cluster associated with self-reported Caucasian donors. Besides the first cohort of 666 subjects, a separate validation cohort made up of 120 different subjects was used. A later genetic analysis used genome-wide SNP genotypes for about three fifths of the 666 donors, treating that subset as a discovery cohort. Among about 400 genotyped donors of the cohort, an average of roughly 230,000 unique TCR beta nucleotide sequences was sequenced per donor, of which about 18% were non-productive. High-throughput TCR immunosequencing, statistical association of individual TCRs with disease status, and machine learning were combined to predict cytomegalovirus infection status. A later analysis re-examined previously published TCR beta repertoires from over 500 donors and added high-resolution HLA genotyping to investigate patterns of TCR occurrence. All discovery cohort repertoires had been generated using a single sequencing platform. The aim of the study was to test whether cataloging public T cell receptors could identify signatures of past pathogen exposure. An early release that covered fewer than 750 HLA-typed donors contained around 330 gigabases of sequencing data and around 85 million unique TCR sequences. Donor age, sex, ethnicity and CMV serostatus were collected together with the repertoire data. HLA typing included class I and class II loci at four-digit resolution. Rather than using new phenotypic data, the later analysis identified candidate immune exposures from TCR beta sequences and from how often those sequences occurred across donors.

This clone was counted between two and nine times. This receptor's antigen is unknown. No base-level quality is on record; no much larger clone is a single base apart. To prepare the library, the immunoSEQ multiplex PCR assay was applied. The multiplex PCR relied on a mix of 60 forward primers for TCR Vbeta segments and 13 reverse primers for TCR Jbeta segments. Amplification of the CDR3 region of rearranged TCR beta genes was performed with a multiplex PCR assay on genomic DNA. On the Illumina HiSeq System, the amplified TCR beta libraries were sequenced as 87-base-pair reads. The published analysis was carried out like this. In a later analysis, tens of millions of unique TCR beta chains were counted across the roughly 610 repertoires, and some 10 million of these chains were shared by at least two donors. A nearest-neighbor algorithm error-corrected the raw reads and collapsed the reads into unique sequences, merging closely related sequences to remove PCR and sequencing errors. V, D and J gene segments were assigned by aligning CDR3 sequences to IMGT reference sequences. Each retained sequence needed at least a six-nucleotide match to both a V gene segment and a J gene segment. A rearrangement was called productive if the CDR3 had no stop codons and remained in frame with V and J, and every other rearrangement was called non-productive. Following IMGT convention, CDR3 was defined as the stretch from the second conserved V-encoded cysteine up to the conserved J-encoded phenylalanine. Sequences without an unambiguous match to a single V gene segment were excluded from the earlier analysis of a few hundred of the donors. An earlier analysis of 500 to 700 of the donors classified V segments as functional when productive rearrangements were above 56.7% and as segregating when the standard deviation between donors was above 5%. To diagnose cytomegalovirus status from the catalog of TCR beta chain sequences, a statistical classification framework was built. In a later analysis, V and J genes were assigned by comparing TCR nucleotide sequences against IMGT/GENE-DB human TR gene sequences. A later analysis assigned CDR3 sequences and most-parsimonious VDJ recombination scenarios with the TCRdist pipeline. In a later analysis, each TCR beta chain was defined by its CDR3 amino acid sequence together with its V-gene family, and reads without a unique V-gene family were excluded. As a way to deal with suspected cross-contamination and a sequencing artifact, a later analysis dropped approximately 570 nucleotide sequences that were highly shared and had low generation probability. A later analysis calculated a clonal expansion index for each public chain from normalized within-repertoire ranks of inferred template counts. A later analysis computed generation probabilities with a VDJ recombination model fitted to out-of-frame rearrangements, and checked the results against IGoR. In a later analysis, TCR-TCR, TCR-HLA and TCR-CMV co-occurrence was scored with hypergeometric tests, and a repertoire-size bias correction was applied to TCR pairs. To estimate false discovery rates, a later analysis permuted the HLA or CMV assignments 20 times. In a later analysis, co-occurring TCRs were grouped using DBSCAN, and TCRdist sequence similarity was added for clustering within HLA-allele-positive subsets. For co-occurrence clustering, repertoires with fewer than 30,000 or more than 120,000 public chains were excluded, along with five or six repertoires with anomalous nucleotide sharing. TCRdb took this table from immuneACCESS and kept in-frame rearrangements with V and J called. Such tables lack part of the clones; where checked against another copy, unresolved V genes explain under half of the gap, and the rest is unexplained. D and trimming come from the DNA, and the V and J calls and clone size come from that table. This sample comprises approximately 170,000 clones, over 75% of them detected only once. The ten largest clonotypes hold less than 2.5% of the sample.

Trimming removed 6 bases from V and 3 bases from J; the gene matches leave 2 bases unexplained. CDR1 is given as MNHNS and CDR2 as SASEGT, both from the germline V gene. The CDR3 runs 14 amino acids, cysteine and phenylalanine included. CDR3 DNA is the only sequence kept; it has 42 bases, read in frame from the first base. The cohort was made up of under 800 healthy bone marrow donors. Cohort members were all nominally healthy when sampled, although unrecorded immune exposures were likely present. The donor was CMV seronegative and belonged to the group of over 350 seronegative cohort members. A peripheral blood sample was collected from each donor, and TCR beta sequencing was performed on peripheral blood mononuclear cells. Genomic DNA extraction from the blood cell samples was performed with the Qiagen DNeasy Blood Extraction Kit. What the research found in general, with its limitations: Some IMGT-functional V segments, including TRBV6-2 and TRBV6-3, could not be told apart with the 87-base-pair reads, so those segments were excluded. In a later analysis, TCR association rates were found to vary across HLA loci, with the most associated TCRs seen for DRB1 alleles and the fewest for HLA-C alleles. Most CMV-associated TCR beta chains appeared to be HLA-restricted in a later analysis, and the HLA associations seemed to be driven largely by CMV exposure. The authors suggested that the approach could potentially be generalized to other disease states and immunological phenotypes. Sequencing depth was assumed to be roughly uniform across donors in the presence/absence analyses, though that assumption may not hold. In this cohort, only TCR beta chains were sequenced, and detectable features were limited by the absence of alpha or paired-chain data. A later genetic analysis reported fewer N-insertions in productive TCRs among donors in an Asian-associated ancestry cluster than the approximately 700-donor mean. The classifier was reported to diagnose cytomegalovirus status with high specificity and sensitivity in both the original and validation cohorts. Most TCR sequences were observed very rarely across donors, whereas some public TCRs were present in many individuals. CMV serostatus was the only immune exposure information available for the cohort. In vitro tests confirmed that a few of the cytomegalovirus-associated TCR beta chains recognize cytomegalovirus antigens. V-gene and J-gene trimming of TCR beta chains was associated with a missense DCLRE1C variant in a later genetic analysis, and the association was replicated in an independent cohort. When HLA alleles, especially DR and DQ, strongly co-occurred, attributing TCR associations to individual alleles was difficult. In a later analysis, some 17,000 TCR beta sequences were associated with specific HLA alleles at a false discovery rate of 0.05. In the study, some 180 TCR beta chains were listed as associated with cytomegalovirus. A cluster of highly shared sequence variants was judged likely to be a technical artifact of the sequencing pipeline. Because some donors lacked HLA typing at each locus, the association tests relied only on the typed subset. Compared with equally common non-associated chains, HLA-associated TCR beta chains in a later analysis were more clonally expanded and had lower generation probabilities. Correlated functional status among segregating V segments might be attributable to linkage disequilibrium, but an unknown experimental factor could not be ruled out. Broadly in line with IMGT annotations, most TCR beta V segments showed up in productive rearrangements about 87% or about 30% of the time in an earlier analysis of some 590 of the donors. A later analysis reported that several top co-occurrence clusters appeared linked to parvovirus B19, influenza, CMV and Epstein-Barr virus. A further reported finding was that TCR beta sequences accurately predicted the HLA-A and HLA-B alleles for most subjects in the first cohort. Approximately 18 rarely observed V segments, including chromosome 9 orphons, were excluded from the earlier analysis of some 590 of the donors because counts were too low.

The clonotype was recovered from a male donor in good health and CMV-seronegative. Sequencing input: PBMCs. This sequence uses TRBV6-1 and TRBJ1-6, and TRBD1 aligns with 7 junction nucleotides. The bases read TGTGCCAGCAGGGCAGGGGGCTATAATTCACCCCTCCACTTT. Its coded protein is CASRAGGYNSPLHF.